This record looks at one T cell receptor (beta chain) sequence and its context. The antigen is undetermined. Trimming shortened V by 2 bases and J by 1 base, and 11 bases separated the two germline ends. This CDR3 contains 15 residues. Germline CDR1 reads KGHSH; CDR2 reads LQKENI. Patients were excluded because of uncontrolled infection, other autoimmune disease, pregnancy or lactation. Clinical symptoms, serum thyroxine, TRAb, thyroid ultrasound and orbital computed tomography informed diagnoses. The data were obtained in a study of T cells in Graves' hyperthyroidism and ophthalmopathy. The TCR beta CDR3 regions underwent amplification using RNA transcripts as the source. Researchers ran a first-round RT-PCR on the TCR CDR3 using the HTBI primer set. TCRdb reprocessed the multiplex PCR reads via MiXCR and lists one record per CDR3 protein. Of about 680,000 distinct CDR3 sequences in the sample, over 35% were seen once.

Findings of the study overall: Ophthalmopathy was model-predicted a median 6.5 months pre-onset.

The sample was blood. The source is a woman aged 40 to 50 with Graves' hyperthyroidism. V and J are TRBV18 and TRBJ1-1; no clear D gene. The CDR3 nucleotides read TGTGCCAGCTCACCAACACCCGAGTCGAACACTGAAGCTTTCTTT. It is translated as CASSPTPESNTEAFF.